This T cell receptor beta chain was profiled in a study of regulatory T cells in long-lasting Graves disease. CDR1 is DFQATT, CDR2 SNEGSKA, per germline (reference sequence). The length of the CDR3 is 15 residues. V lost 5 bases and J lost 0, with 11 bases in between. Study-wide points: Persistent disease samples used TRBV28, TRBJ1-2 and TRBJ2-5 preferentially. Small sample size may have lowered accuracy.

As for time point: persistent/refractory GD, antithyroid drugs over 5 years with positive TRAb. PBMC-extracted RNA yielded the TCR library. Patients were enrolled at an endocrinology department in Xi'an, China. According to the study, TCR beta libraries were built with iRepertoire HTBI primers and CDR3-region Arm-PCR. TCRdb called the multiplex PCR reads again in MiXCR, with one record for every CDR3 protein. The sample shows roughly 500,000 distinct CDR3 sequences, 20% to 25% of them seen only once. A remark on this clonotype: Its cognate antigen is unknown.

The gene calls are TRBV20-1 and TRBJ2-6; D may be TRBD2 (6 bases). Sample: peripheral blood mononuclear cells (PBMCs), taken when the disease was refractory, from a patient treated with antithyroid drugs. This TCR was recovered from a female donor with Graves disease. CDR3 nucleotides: TGCAGTGCTCGGGGGTTAAACTCTGGGGCCAACGTCCTGACTTTC. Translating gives CSARGLNSGANVLTF.